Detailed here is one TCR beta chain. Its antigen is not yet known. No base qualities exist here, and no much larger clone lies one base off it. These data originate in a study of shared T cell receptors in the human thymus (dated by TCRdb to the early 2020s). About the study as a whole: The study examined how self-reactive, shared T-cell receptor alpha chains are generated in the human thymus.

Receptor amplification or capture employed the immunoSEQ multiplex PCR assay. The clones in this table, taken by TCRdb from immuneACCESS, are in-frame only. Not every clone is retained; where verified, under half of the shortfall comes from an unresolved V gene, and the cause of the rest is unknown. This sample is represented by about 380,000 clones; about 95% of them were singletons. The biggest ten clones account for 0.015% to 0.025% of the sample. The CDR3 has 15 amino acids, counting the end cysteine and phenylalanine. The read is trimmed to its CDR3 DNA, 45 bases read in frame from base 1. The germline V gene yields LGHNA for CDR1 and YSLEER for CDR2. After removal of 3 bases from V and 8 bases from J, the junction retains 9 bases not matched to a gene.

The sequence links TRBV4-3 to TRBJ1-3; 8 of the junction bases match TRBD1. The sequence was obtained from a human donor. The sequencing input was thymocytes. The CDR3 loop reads CASSHAWTGSHTIYF. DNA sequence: TGCGCCAGCAGCCATGCCTGGACAGGGAGTCACACCATATATTTT.